This TCR beta chain was observed in a study of tumor-infiltrating lymphocytes in localized non-small cell lung cancer. Overall study context: The cohort mixed smokers and never-smokers, several histologies, and some post-neoadjuvant-chemotherapy samples. Tumor tissue and non-adjacent uninvolved lung came from each patient.

The protocol was immunoSEQ multiplex PCR, while the TCRdb copy is restricted to in-frame clones and leaves out a portion. Among about 8,400 clones listed, over 75% were seen once. Study-wide results and caveats: No T-cell fraction difference was seen between IM1 and IM2 tumors. Tumors had more T cell infiltration than uninvolved lung, per TCRbeta sequencing and CD3 counts.

With respect to this clone: The target antigen is unknown.

The TCR was taken from a human donor with non-small cell lung cancer. What was sequenced was lung tumor tissue.

CDR3 sequence (DNA): TGTGCCAGCAGCCAAGATCGAGATACGCAGTATTTT. It codes for CASSQDRDTQYF. The V call is TRBV4-2, the J call TRBJ2-3; the D is unclear. The V end lost 0 bases, the J end lost 5 bases, and 3 bases lay between the germline ends. CDR1 is LGHNA and CDR2 is YNFKEQ in the germline V gene. This CDR3 spans 12 amino acids.